These 5 T cell receptor beta chains originate from one sample sequenced in a study of blood T cells in healthy people across ages (dated by TCRdb to the mid-2010s). The library was built by means of 5' RACE. This sample was sequenced with an Illumina HiSeq 2500. The second PCR ran for roughly 7 to 12 cycles and used a J-beta primer mix along with a sample-barcoded 5' primer. In-frame beta chains were kept once TCRdb had trimmed the public reads at Q25 with fastp and called clones with MiXCR. Every CDR3 protein is listed once, alongside the most common genes and DNA of its rows. The sample has around 1,100,000 distinct CDR3 sequences on record, 35% to 40% of them singletons. The ten top clones hold 13% of the sample. Sequenced input: blood. The receptors here all came from a man younger than 30 in good health.

V and J are TRBV27 and TRBJ2-5, with D maybe TRBD2 (5 bases). CDR1 is MNHEY and CDR2 is SMNVEV in the germline V gene (reference sequence). The CDR3 spans 15 residues. V was cut by 5 bases and J by 5 bases, with 18 bases left in between. Written as DNA, the CDR3 is TGTGCCAGCAGTGCTTCAGGACGGGGAATGGAGACCCAGTACTTC. Translation gives CASSASGRGMETQYF.

This clonotype was observed a few times. The V call is TRBV6-2 or TRBV6-3, the J call TRBJ2-7, with D perhaps matching TRBD1 (6 bases). This CDR3 contains 15 residues. Germline-derived CDR1 and CDR2 are MNHEY and SVGEGT. V gave up 4 bases and J gave up 3 bases, with 16 bases separating them. The CDR3 sequence is CASSFSLDRSYEQYF. The CDR3 DNA reads as TGTGCCAGCAGTTTTAGTCTCGACAGGAGCTACGAGCAGTACTTC.

This clonotype came up a few times. The chain has TRBV30 and TRBJ2-4, with D possibly being TRBD1 (5 bases). V dropped 4 bases and J dropped 6 bases, with 13 bases sitting between them. This CDR3 has 13 amino acids. Looked up from germline, CDR1 is GTSNPN and CDR2 is SVGIG (reference sequence). CDR3 protein: CAWNSGNLNIQYF. The CDR3 nucleotides are TGTGCCTGGAACTCAGGGAATTTAAACATTCAGTACTTC.

This clonotype was found a few times. V gene TRBV4-3 combines with J gene TRBJ1-1; D gene unclear. CDR1 and CDR2 (germline): LGHNA, YSLEER. The V and J ends lost 5 bases and 1 base respectively, with 17 bases between them. This CDR3 spans 16 amino acids. In DNA form, the CDR3 reads TGCGCCAGCAGCGAAAGCCCAGGATTCTCGAACACTGAAGCTTTCTTT. This sequence encodes CASSESPGFSNTEAFF.

This clonotype was picked up a small number of times. The chain uses TRBV29-1 and TRBJ2-7, with no clear D. The CDR3 loop spans 13 amino acids. CDR1 and CDR2 (germline): SQVTM, ANQGSEA. V lost 0 bases and J 1 base, leaving 7 bases between the germline ends. CDR3 sequence (DNA): TGCAGCGTTGAAGATGACCGTTCCTACGAGCAGTACTTC. Translated: CSVEDDRSYEQYF.